The present entry profiles one T cell receptor beta chain with its context. The antigen is unknown. The sample belongs to a study of cytomegalovirus exposure and HLA in healthy donors. In the PCR, 60 Vbeta and 13 Jbeta primers were used. Clones were sequenced by immunoSEQ multiplex PCR, and TCRdb holds only the in-frame ones, with some missing. This sample has 35,000 to 40,000 clones, with 53% found just once. Germline trimming cut 1 base from V and 7 bases from J; bases unmatched to any gene: 2. The CDR3 spans 14 residues. Germline V lookup: CDR1 GTSNPN, CDR2 SVGIG (reference sequence). Findings and caveats of the study: Most of the TCR beta V segments (in an earlier analysis) were productive either about 90% or about 30% of the time.

The chain has TRBV30 and TRBJ1-6; 9 bases agree with TRBD1. The receptor was isolated from a woman aged 40 to 49 in good health and CMV-seropositive. The sample was PBMCs. CDR3 sequence (DNA): TGTGCCTGGAGTGGGGGGACAGGGAATTCACCCCTCCACTTT. It encodes CAWSGGTGNSPLHF.